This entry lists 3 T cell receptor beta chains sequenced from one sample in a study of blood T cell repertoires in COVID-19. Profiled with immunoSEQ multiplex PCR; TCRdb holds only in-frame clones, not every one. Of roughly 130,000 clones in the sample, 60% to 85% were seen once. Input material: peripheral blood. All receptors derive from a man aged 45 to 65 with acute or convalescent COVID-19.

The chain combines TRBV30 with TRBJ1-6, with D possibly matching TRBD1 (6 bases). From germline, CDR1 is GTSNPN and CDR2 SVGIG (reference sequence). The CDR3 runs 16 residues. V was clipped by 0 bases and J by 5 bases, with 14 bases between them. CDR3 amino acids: CAWSVPDRINNSPLHF. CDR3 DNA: TGTGCCTGGAGTGTTCCGGACAGAATTAATAATTCACCCCTCCACTTT.

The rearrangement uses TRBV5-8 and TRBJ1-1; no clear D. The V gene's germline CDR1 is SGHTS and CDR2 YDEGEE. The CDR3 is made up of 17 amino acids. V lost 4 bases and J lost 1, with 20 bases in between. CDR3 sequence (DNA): TGTGCCAGCAGCCTTAAATACAGTGAACACCCGAACACTGAAGCTTTCTTT. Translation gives CASSLKYSEHPNTEAFF. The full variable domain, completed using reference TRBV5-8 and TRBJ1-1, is EAGVTQSPTHLIKTRGQQATLRCSPISGHTSVYWYQQALGLGLQFLLWYDEGEERNRGNFPPRFSGRQFPNYSSELNVNALELEDSALYLCASSLKYSEHPNTEAFFGQGTRLTVV.

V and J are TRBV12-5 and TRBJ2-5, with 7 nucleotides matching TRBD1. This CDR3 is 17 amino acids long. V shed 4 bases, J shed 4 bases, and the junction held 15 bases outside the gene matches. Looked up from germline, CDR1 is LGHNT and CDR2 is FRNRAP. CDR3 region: CASGSPRGERTGETQYF. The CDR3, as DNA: TGTGCTAGTGGTTCCCCTCGAGGGGAACGGACAGGAGAGACCCAGTACTTC.